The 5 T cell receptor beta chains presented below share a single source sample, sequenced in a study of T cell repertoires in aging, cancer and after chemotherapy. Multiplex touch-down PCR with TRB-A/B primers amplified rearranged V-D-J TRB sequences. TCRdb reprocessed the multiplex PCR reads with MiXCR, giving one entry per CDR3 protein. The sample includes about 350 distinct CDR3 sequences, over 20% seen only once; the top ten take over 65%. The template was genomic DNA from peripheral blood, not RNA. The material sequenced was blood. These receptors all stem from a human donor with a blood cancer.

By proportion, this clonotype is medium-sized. The CDR3 sequence: CASSTDEQFF. As DNA, the CDR3 is TGTGCCAGCAGTACAGATGAGCAGTTCTTC. V gene TRBV6-5 combines with J gene TRBJ2-1; D call uncertain. Germline V CDR1 and CDR2: MNHEY, SVGAGI. The V gene lost 5 bases and the J gene lost 8 bases, with 4 bases spanning the gap. The CDR3 spans 10 residues.

CDR3 nucleotide sequence: TGTGCCAGCAGTGCCCTGACCGGGTACGACAATCAGCCCCAGCATTTT. Encoded protein: CASSALTGYDNQPQHF. The chain recombines TRBV6-1 with TRBJ1-5; D unclear. Germline V gene sequence: CDR1 MNHNS, CDR2 SASEGT. V lost 4 bases to trimming and J lost 3 bases, with 16 bases between them. CDR3 size: 16 residues.

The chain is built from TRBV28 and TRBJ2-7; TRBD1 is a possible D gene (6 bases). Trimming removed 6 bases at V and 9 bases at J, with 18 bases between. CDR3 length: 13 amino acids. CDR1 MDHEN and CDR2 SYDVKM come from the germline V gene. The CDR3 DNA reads TGTGCCAGCAGACCCCCGACAGGTACGTCGCAGTACTTC. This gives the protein CASRPPTGTSQYF.

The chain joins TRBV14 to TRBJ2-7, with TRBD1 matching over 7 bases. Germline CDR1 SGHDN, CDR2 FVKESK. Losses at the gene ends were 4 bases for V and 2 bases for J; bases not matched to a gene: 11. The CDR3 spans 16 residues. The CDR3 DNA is TGTGCCAGCAGCCTGCTTCCCTGGGGACAGACCTACGAGCAGTACTTC. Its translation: CASSLLPWGQTYEQYF.

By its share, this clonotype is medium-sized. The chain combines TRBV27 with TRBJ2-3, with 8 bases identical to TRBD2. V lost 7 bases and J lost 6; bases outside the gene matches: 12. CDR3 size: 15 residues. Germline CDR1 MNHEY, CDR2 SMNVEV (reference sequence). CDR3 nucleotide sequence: TGTGCCAGCACAACTAGCGGCGGGGTCCCGGATACGCAGTATTTT. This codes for CASTTSGGVPDTQYF.